One T cell receptor beta chain is described in this entry. No cognate antigen has been identified for it. The record has no base qualities; no much larger clone is one base away. Deep-resolution immunoSEQ TCR-beta sequencing was performed on DNA from uncultured naive and memory CD4+ T cells. Per the original workflow: Preprocessing removed nonproductive sequences and CDR3s not starting with C, not ending with F or W, or shorter than 7 amino acids. Cultured and uncultured naive and memory CD4+ repertoires were searched for CDR3s previously identified as spike- and CEF-reactive. After three terminal residues were trimmed from each end, CDR3 homology was quantified as pairwise Levenshtein distance using the stringdist R package. TCRdb re-hosts the immuneACCESS table, in-frame sequences only. Its copies lack some clones; in the studies checked, an unresolved V gene accounts for under half of them, and the cause for the rest is not known. The V and J calls and the clone size are those of that table, but D and trimming were determined from the DNA. In all, the sample holds 35,000 to 45,000 clones, and around nine tenths of those were seen once. Together, the top ten hold about a tenth of the sample.

This entry is derived from a study of CD4 T cells in relation to SARS-CoV-2 and coronaviruses (dated by TCRdb to 2020 to 2023). As for the study more broadly: A median age of approximately 37 years, with a range of roughly 20 to 75 years, was recorded for the full convalescent cohort of 12 to 13 patients. Among the roughly twelve convalescent patients, 8 males and 4 females were included, and two of the subjects were Hispanic. Patient-derived lymphoblastoid cell lines were used to map the HLA restriction of shared crossreactive spike epitopes. Memory CD4+ T cell crossreactivity between SARS-CoV-2 and common cold coronavirus spike proteins was assessed at the TCR clonotype level in the study. The Adaptive Biotechnologies TCR-sequencing kit was used to sequence samples from three pre-COVID donors and the naive versus memory experiments, while other data came from Illumina-based sequencing. For other donors in the study, expansion assays were sequenced with a different, Illumina-based TCR-beta assay. Points the paper makes about the study in general: Crossreactivity analysis was centred on spike protein, so crossreactivity against other viral proteins was not assessed. Sequencing of naive versus memory cells indicated that the assay detects memory recall responses, not primary responses primed during culture. In around three fifths of donors, memory CD4+ clonotypes turned up that crossrecognized SARS-CoV-2 and at least one common cold coronavirus spike. The study was constrained by small numbers of patients and of tested TCRs. Crossreactive clones showed significantly weaker SARS-CoV-2-driven expansion than monoreactive clones, consistent with antigenic imprinting. Because no donor provided both pre-pandemic and post-infection samples, tracing the source of pre-existing responses was limited.

The germline V end is reduced by 7 bases and the J end by 2 bases; junction bases left unmatched: 14. The CDR3 spans 17 residues, from the cysteine through the phenylalanine. Here the CDR3 DNA is all that survives: 51 bases in frame from base 1. From a lookup of the germline V gene, CDR1 and CDR2 are SGHAT and FQNNGV. Naive and memory CD4+ T cells were separated from cryopreserved PBMCs through CD4 enrichment, which was followed by EasySep naive CD4+ T cell enrichment. Ficoll-Paque PLUS gradient centrifugation was used to isolate PBMCs from leukapheresis product or whole blood. The PBMCs went either fresh into the expansion assay or into cryopreservation at -140 degrees C. The QIAamp Micro DNA Kit was used to extract genomic DNA from the CD4+ T cells.

The chain couples TRBV11-2 to TRBJ2-1; 7 junctional bases match TRBD2. Sequenced sample: memory CD4+ T cells from PBMCs. This specimen's cell subset or site label, interpreted: memory (non-naive) CD4+ T cells. This TCR was recovered from an adult with COVID-19. The CDR3 corresponds to CASNYPGAGTTYNEQFF. The nucleotide sequence is TGTGCCAGCAATTACCCCGGGGCGGGGACTACCTACAATGAGCAGTTCTTC.